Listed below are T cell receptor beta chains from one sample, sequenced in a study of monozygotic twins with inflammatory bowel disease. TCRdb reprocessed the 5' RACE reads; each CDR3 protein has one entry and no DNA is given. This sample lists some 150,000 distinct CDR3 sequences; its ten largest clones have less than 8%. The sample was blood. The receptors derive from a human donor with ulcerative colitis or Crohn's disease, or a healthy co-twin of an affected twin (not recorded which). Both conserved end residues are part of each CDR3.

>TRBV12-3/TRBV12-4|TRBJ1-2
CASSLAQGGYTF
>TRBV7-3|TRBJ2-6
CASSLTTGANVLTF
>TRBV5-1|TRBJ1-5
CASSLAGGGQPQHF
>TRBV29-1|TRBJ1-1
CSVEGRNTEAFF
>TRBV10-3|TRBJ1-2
CAISPFTGTGDYGYTF
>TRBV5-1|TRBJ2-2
CASSLAWWASLNTGELFF
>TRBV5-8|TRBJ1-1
CASSLSRQGGTEAFF
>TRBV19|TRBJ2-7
CASSAGLAGDYEQYF
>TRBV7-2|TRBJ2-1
CASAYTGNEQIF
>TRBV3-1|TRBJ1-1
CASSLRGGAEAFF
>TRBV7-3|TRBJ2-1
CASSSVIEGDEQFF
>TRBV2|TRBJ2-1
CASSAGQEIYNEQFF
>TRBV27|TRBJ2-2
CASSLSQGYRELFF
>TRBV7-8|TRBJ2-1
CASSLGGEGLYNEQFF
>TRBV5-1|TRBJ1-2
CASSSGQPVNYGYTF
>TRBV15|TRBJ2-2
CATSIDRNTGELFF
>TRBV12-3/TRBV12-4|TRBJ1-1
CASSLGDRRAEAFF
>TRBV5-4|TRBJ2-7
CASSKGSGRASEQYF
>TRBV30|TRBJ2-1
CAWSPWQVIFNEQFF
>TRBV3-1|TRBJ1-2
CASSQGPRPPDGYTF
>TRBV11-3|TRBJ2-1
CASSLDGDRNNEQFF